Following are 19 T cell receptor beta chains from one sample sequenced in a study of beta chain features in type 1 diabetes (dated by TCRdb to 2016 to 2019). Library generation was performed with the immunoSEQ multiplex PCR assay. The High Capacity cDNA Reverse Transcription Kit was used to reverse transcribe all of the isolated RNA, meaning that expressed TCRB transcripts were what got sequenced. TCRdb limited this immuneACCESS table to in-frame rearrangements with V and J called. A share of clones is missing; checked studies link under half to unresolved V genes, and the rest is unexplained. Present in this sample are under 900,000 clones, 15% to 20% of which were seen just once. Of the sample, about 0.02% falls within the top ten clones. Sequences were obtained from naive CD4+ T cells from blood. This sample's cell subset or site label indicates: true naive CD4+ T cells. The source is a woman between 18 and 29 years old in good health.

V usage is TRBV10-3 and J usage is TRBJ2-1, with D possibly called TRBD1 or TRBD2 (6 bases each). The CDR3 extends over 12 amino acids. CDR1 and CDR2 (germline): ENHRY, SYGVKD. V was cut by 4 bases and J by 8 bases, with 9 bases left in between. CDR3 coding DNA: TGTGCCATCAGTGGGGGGGCCTATGAGCAGTTCTTC. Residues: CAISGGAYEQFF.

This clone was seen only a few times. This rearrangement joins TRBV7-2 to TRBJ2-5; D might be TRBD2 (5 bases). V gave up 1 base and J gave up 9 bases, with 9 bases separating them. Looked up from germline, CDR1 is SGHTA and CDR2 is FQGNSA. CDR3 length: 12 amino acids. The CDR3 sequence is CASSLVGVSQYF. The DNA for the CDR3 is TGTGCCAGCAGCTTAGTGGGAGTTTCCCAGTACTTC.

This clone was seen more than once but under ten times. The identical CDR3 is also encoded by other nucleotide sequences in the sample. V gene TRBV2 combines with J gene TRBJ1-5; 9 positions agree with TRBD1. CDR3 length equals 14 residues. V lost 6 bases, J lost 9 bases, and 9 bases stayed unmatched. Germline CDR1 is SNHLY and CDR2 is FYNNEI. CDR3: CASSRDRAGMPQHF. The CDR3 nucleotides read TGTGCCAGCAGCCGGGACAGGGCTGGTATGCCCCAGCATTTT.

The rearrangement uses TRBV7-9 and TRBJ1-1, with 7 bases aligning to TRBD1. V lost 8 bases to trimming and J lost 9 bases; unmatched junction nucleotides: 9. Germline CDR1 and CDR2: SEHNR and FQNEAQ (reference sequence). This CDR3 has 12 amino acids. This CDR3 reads CASVWGTAKAFF. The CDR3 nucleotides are TGTGCCAGCGTATGGGGGACAGCTAAAGCTTTCTTT.

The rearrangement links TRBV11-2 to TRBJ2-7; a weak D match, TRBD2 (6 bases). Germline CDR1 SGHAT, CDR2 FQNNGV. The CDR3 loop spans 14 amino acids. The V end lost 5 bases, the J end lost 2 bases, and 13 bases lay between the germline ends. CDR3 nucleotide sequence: TGTGCCAGCAGCCTCCGGGAGACGACCTACGAGCAGTACTTC. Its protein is CASSLRETTYEQYF. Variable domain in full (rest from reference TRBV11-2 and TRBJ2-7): EAGVAQSPRYKIIEKRQSVAFWCNPISGHATLYWYQQILGQGPKLLIQFQNNGVVDDSQLPKDRFSAERLKGVDSTLKIQPAKLEDSAVYLCASSLRETTYEQYFGPGTRLTVT.

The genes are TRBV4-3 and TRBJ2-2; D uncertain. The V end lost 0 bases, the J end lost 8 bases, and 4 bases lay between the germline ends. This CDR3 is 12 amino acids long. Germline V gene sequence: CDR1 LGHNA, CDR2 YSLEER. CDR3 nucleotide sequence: TGCGCCAGCAGCCAAGATATGGGGGAGCTGTTTTTT. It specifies CASSQDMGELFF.

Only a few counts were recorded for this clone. The CDR3 nucleotides are TGTGCCAGCAGCCCAGGGGGCTCTGGAAACACCATATATTTT. It is translated as CASSPGGSGNTIYF. The gene calls are TRBV5-4 and TRBJ1-3; 7 positions agree with TRBD1. Germline loops: CDR1 SGHNT, CDR2 YYREEE (reference sequence). The CDR3 loop spans 14 amino acids. The V segment lost 4 bases and the J segment 0 bases; nucleotides outside the gene matches: 1.

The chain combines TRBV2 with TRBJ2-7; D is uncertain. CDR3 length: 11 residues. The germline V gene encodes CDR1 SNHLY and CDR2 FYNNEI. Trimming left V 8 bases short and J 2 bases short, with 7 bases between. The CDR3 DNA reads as TGTGCCAGCCGACGGCCCTACGAGCAGTACTTC. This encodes CASRRPYEQYF.

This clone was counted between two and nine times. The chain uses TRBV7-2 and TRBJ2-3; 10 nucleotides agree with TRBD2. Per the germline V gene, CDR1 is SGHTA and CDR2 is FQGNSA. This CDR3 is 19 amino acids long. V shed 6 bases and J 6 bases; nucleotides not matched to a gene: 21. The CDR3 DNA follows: TGTGCCAGCAGGGGAGGAGCGGGAGGGTCGTTTGCCCCCACGGATACGCAGTATTTT. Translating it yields CASRGGAGGSFAPTDTQYF.

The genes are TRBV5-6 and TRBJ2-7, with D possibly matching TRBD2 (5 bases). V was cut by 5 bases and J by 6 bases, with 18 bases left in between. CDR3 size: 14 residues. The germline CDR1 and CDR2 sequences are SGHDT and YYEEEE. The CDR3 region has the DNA TGTGCCAGCAGGGGCAACGGCGGGTTCGGCGAGCAGTACTTC. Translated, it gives CASRGNGGFGEQYF. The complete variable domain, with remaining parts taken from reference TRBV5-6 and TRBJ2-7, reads DAGVTQSPTHLIKTRGQQVTLRCSPKSGHDTVSWYQQALGQGPQFIFQYYEEEERQRGNFPDRFSGHQFPNYSSELNVNALLLGDSALYLCASRGNGGFGEQYFGPGTRLTVT.

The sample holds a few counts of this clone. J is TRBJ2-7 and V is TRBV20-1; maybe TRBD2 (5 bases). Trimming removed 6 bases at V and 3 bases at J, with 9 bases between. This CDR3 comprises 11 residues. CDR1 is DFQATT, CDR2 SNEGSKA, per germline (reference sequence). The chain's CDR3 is CSADGNYEQYF. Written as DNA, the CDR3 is TGCAGTGCAGACGGGAACTACGAGCAGTACTTC.

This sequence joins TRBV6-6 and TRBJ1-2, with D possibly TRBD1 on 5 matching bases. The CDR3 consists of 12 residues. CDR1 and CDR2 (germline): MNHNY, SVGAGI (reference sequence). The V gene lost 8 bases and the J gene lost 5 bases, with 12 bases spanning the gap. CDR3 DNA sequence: TGTGCCAGCGGAGGGGAGGTTTATGGCTACACCTTC. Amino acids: CASGGEVYGYTF.

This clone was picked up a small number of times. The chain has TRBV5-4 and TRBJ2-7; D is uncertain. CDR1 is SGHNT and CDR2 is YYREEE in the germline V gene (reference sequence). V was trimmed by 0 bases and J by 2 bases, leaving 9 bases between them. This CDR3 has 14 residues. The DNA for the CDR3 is TGTGCCAGCAGCTTGGGAGGAAAGACCTACGAGCAGTACTTC. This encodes CASSLGGKTYEQYF.

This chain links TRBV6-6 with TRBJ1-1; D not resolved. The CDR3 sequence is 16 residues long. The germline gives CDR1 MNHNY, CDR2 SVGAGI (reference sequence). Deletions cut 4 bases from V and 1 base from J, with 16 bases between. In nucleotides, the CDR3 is TGTGCCAGCAGTTTAATGCCTCGGGCGGGGAACACTGAAGCTTTCTTT. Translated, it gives CASSLMPRAGNTEAFF.

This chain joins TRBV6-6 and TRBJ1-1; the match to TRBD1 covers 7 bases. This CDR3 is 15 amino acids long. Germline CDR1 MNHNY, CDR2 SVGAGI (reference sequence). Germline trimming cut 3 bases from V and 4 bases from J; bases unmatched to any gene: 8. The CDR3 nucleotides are TGTGCCAGCAGTTATAGCGGACAGGCGGGCACTGAAGCTTTCTTT. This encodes CASSYSGQAGTEAFF.

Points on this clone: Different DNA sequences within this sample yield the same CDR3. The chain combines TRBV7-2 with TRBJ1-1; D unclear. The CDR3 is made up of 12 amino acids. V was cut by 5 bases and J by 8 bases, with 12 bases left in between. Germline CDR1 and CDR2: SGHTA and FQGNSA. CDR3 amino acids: CASSHLYAEAFF. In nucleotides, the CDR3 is TGTGCCAGCAGCCACCTTTATGCCGAAGCTTTCTTT.

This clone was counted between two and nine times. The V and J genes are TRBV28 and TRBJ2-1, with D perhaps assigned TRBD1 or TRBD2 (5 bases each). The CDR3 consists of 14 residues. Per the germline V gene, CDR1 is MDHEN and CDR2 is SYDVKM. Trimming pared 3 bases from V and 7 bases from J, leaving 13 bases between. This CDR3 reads CASSFSQGVNEQFF. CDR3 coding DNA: TGTGCCAGCAGTTTTTCGCAGGGAGTAAATGAGCAGTTCTTC.

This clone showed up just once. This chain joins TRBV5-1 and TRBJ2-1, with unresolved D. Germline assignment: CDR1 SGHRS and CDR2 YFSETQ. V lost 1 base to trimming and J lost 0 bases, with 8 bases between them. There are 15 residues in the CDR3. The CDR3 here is CASSLPPSSYNEQFF. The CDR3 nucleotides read TGCGCCAGCAGCTTGCCCCCTAGCTCCTACAATGAGCAGTTCTTC.

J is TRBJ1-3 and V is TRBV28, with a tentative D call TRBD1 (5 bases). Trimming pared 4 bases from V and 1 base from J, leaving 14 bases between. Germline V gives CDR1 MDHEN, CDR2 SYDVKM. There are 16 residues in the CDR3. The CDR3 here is CASSSAGTASGNTIYF. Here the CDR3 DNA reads TGTGCCAGCAGTTCCGCAGGGACGGCGTCTGGAAACACCATATATTTT.